This entry lists 24 T cell receptor beta chains sequenced from one sample in a study of T cell responses to AZD1222 COVID-19 vaccine (dated by TCRdb to the early 2020s). The library was prepared using the immunoSEQ multiplex PCR assay. Drawn from immuneACCESS, this table holds only the in-frame rearrangements with V and J called that TCRdb kept. Clones are partly lost; checked studies trace under half to an unresolved V gene and leave the rest unexplained. For this sample the table gives over 90,000 clones, of which 75% to 90% were detected only once. The top ten clonotypes cover more than 20% of the sample. What this sample's time point label stands for: baseline before first vaccination. The starting material was peripheral blood, obtained on day 0 of AZD1222 vaccination. The source of these receptors is an adult in good health.

The chain has TRBV6-1 and TRBJ1-1; maybe TRBD1 (6 bases). The CDR3 length is 14 residues. V was shortened by 2 bases and J by 0 bases, with 7 bases between the two germline ends. CDR1 is MNHNS, CDR2 SASEGT, per germline. The CDR3 sequence is CASSEQGLNTEAFF. CDR3 DNA sequence: TGTGCCAGCAGTGAACAGGGGTTGAACACTGAAGCTTTCTTT.

The rearrangement links TRBV4-3 to TRBJ1-4, with D unclear. Germline values: CDR1 LGHNA, CDR2 YSLEER. CDR3 size: 16 residues. Trimming cost V 3 bases and J 7 bases, with 18 bases left between them. As DNA, the CDR3 is TGCGCCAGCAGCCATCACACATCCGATAGGGCTGAAAAACTGTTTTTT. Translated: CASSHHTSDRAEKLFF.

V usage is TRBV28 and J usage is TRBJ1-4; D call uncertain. Trimming took off 5 bases at V and 4 bases at J, with 11 bases between the two ends. The CDR3 covers 14 residues. Germline lookup yields CDR1 MDHEN and CDR2 SYDVKM. This chain's CDR3 is CASSPPALNEKLFF. The CDR3 DNA reads TGTGCCAGCAGTCCCCCGGCCCTTAATGAAAAACTGTTTTTT.

The chain employs TRBV6-5 and TRBJ1-2; D call uncertain. This CDR3 contains 14 residues. The V end was cut by 7 bases, the J end by 3 bases, with 15 bases between. Looked up from germline, CDR1 is MNHEY and CDR2 is SVGAGI. The CDR3 DNA reads as TGTGCCAGCATCGCAAATTACAACGACTATGGCTACACCTTC. Its protein is CASIANYNDYGYTF.

J is TRBJ2-1 and V is TRBV6-2 or TRBV6-3, with TRBD1 identical over 8 bases. V dropped 4 bases and J dropped 4; count of bases not matched to a gene: 9. Germline assignment: CDR1 MNHEY and CDR2 SVGEGT. This CDR3 comprises 16 residues. Here the CDR3 DNA reads TGTGCCAGCAGTTCCCGGACAGGGACTCAGTACAATGAGCAGTTCTTC. This translates into CASSSRTGTQYNEQFF.

The rearrangement links TRBV2 to TRBJ2-2, with D unresolved. In germline, CDR1 is SNHLY, CDR2 FYNNEI. This CDR3 has 15 residues. The V and J ends lost 8 bases and 0 bases respectively, with 13 bases between them. CDR3 sequence: CASLFSTSNTGELFF. The CDR3 region has the DNA TGTGCCAGCCTCTTTAGTACCTCGAACACCGGGGAGCTGTTTTTT.

The genes are TRBV3-1 (or the pseudogene TRBV3-2) and TRBJ1-2; TRBD1 agrees at 7 bases. The CDR3 runs 14 residues. The V segment lost 0 bases and the J segment 8 bases; nucleotides outside the gene matches: 6. Germline CDR1 LGHDT, CDR2 YNNKEL (reference sequence). CDR3 loop: CASSQDSRGAGYTF. Written as DNA, the CDR3 is TGTGCCAGCAGCCAAGATTCCAGGGGGGCAGGCTACACCTTC.

The chain employs TRBV24-1 and TRBJ1-5, with 7 bases lining up with TRBD1. This CDR3 has 14 residues. After removal of 4 bases from V and 2 bases from J, the junction contained 1 base not matched to a gene. From germline, CDR1 is KGHDR and CDR2 SFDVKD. CDR3 in DNA: TGTGCCACCAGTGACCAGGGGGGCAATCAGCCCCAGCATTTT. Amino acid sequence: CATSDQGGNQPQHF.

This sequence joins TRBV6-6 and TRBJ1-2; D is unclear. V lost 4 bases and J 0 bases, leaving 9 bases between the germline ends. This CDR3 contains 14 residues. In germline, CDR1 is MNHNY, CDR2 SVGAGI (reference sequence). CDR3 sequence: CASSSDGTNYGYTF. In DNA form, the CDR3 reads TGTGCCAGCAGTTCCGACGGTACTAACTATGGCTACACCTTC.

The chain combines TRBV10-3 with TRBJ1-6; D remains ambiguous. Germline values: CDR1 ENHRY, CDR2 SYGVKD. The CDR3 has 13 residues. The V and J ends lost 7 bases and 6 bases respectively, with 10 bases between them. The CDR3 protein is CAITLEVNSPLHF. DNA of the CDR3: TGTGCCATCACGTTAGAGGTTAATTCACCCCTCCACTTT.

This clone was counted once. The chain carries TRBV5-5 and TRBJ1-2; D is possibly TRBD1 (5 bases). Germline assignment: CDR1 SGHKS and CDR2 YYEKEE (reference sequence). CDR3 size: 17 residues. V was clipped by 4 bases and J by 3 bases, with 22 bases between them. In nucleotides, the CDR3 is TGTGCCAGCAGCCCCGAATACGAGGGGTTTGGATACTATGGCTACACCTTC. Its protein product is CASSPEYEGFGYYGYTF.

As DNA, the CDR3 is TGTGCCAGCAGCCAAGCACTAGCGAGTGGAGATACGCAGTATTTT. It translates to CASSQALASGDTQYF. The J gene is TRBJ2-3, the V gene TRBV4-2; 7 bases agree with TRBD2. The CDR3 is made up of 15 amino acids. Trimming removed 1 base from V and 5 bases from J; junction bases left unmatched: 6. Germline values: CDR1 LGHNA, CDR2 YNFKEQ.

The rearrangement joins TRBV6-5 to TRBJ2-3; 7 bases match TRBD1. CDR1 MNHEY and CDR2 SVGAGI come from the germline V gene. CDR3 length: 15 residues. V gave up 2 bases and J gave up 9 bases; unmatched junction bases: 11. The CDR3 loop reads CASSYEGQRLGTQYF. CDR3 nucleotide sequence: TGTGCCAGCAGTTACGAGGGACAGCGGTTGGGGACGCAGTATTTT.

This clone occurred once. J is TRBJ1-6 and V is TRBV7-9; 9 positions agree with TRBD1. CDR3 length: 15 amino acids. The V gene's germline CDR1 is SEHNR and CDR2 FQNEAQ (reference sequence). With 1 base clipped from V and 8 bases from J, the junction kept 3 bases outside the gene matches. The CDR3 here is CASSLVTGGDSPLHF. The DNA of the CDR3 is TGTGCCAGCAGCTTAGTGACAGGGGGTGATTCACCCCTCCACTTT. Combining the CDR3 with reference TRBV7-9 and TRBJ1-6 gives the whole variable domain DTGVSQNPRHKITKRGQNVTFRCDPISEHNRLYWYRQTLGQGPEFLTYFQNEAQLEKSRLLSDRFSAERPKGSFSTLEIQRTEQGDSAMYLCASSLVTGGDSPLHFGNGTRLTVT.

The chain couples TRBV19 to TRBJ1-2; D gene unclear. Germline assignment: CDR1 LNHDA and CDR2 SQIVND (reference sequence). CDR3 length equals 14 residues. V was trimmed by 7 bases and J by 0 bases, leaving 12 bases between them. The CDR3 nucleotides are TGTGCCAGTACCGACGACCCAGCTAACTATGGCTACACCTTC. It codes for CASTDDPANYGYTF. The variable domain in full, completed from reference TRBV19 and TRBJ1-2, reads DGGITQSPKYLFRKEGQNVTLSCEQNLNHDAMYWYRQDPGQGLRLIYYSQIVNDFQKGDIAEGYSVSREKKESFPLTVTSAQKNPTAFYLCASTDDPANYGYTFGSGTRLTVV.

This chain uses TRBV9 with TRBJ2-7, with 9 nucleotides matching TRBD1. The germline gives CDR1 SGDLS, CDR2 YYNGEE. The CDR3 spans 16 residues. V lost 4 bases to trimming and J lost 3 bases; unmatched junction nucleotides: 11. CDR3 sequence: CASSPRTGEVGYEQYF. The CDR3, as DNA: TGTGCCAGCAGCCCTCGGACAGGGGAAGTTGGCTACGAGCAGTACTTC.

CDR3 residues: CASSVENRGNSPLHF. The CDR3 DNA reads TGTGCCAGCAGCGTAGAGAACAGGGGGAATTCACCCCTCCACTTT. The chain carries TRBV9 and TRBJ1-6; 8 positions match TRBD1. The V segment lost 0 bases and the J segment 7 bases; nucleotides outside the gene matches: 3. Germline lookup yields CDR1 SGDLS and CDR2 YYNGEE. The CDR3 is 15 amino acids.

This sequence joins TRBV19 and TRBJ1-1; D may be TRBD1 (5 bases). Germline CDR1 is LNHDA and CDR2 is SQIVND (reference sequence). The CDR3 runs 18 residues. Trimming stripped 0 bases from V and 0 bases from J, with 17 bases between. The CDR3 sequence: CASSIEGTPGHLNTEAFF. DNA of the CDR3: TGTGCCAGTAGTATAGAGGGGACGCCAGGACACCTGAACACTGAAGCTTTCTTT. Filled out from reference TRBV19 and TRBJ1-1, the complete variable domain reads DGGITQSPKYLFRKEGQNVTLSCEQNLNHDAMYWYRQDPGQGLRLIYYSQIVNDFQKGDIAEGYSVSREKKESFPLTVTSAQKNPTAFYLCASSIEGTPGHLNTEAFFGQGTRLTVV.

The chain has TRBV7-2 and TRBJ1-5, with D hard to call. The germline gives CDR1 SGHTA, CDR2 FQGNSA. V was shortened by 2 bases and J by 0 bases, with 2 bases between the two germline ends. This CDR3 has 13 amino acids. The CDR3 reads CASSLHSNQPQHF. The CDR3 bases are TGTGCCAGCAGCTTACATAGCAATCAGCCCCAGCATTTT.

This chain joins TRBV19 and TRBJ1-1, with 9 bases that match TRBD1. Germline V gene lookup returns CDR1 LNHDA and CDR2 SQIVND (reference sequence). The CDR3 spans 15 residues. V trimming: 7 bases; J trimming: 5 bases; junction bases outside the gene matches: 11. CDR3 DNA: TGTGCCAGTATGATAACAGGGGGCGTTGATACTGAAGCTTTCTTT. Protein: CASMITGGVDTEAFF.

The V gene is TRBV9, the J gene TRBJ2-3; 8 bases align to TRBD2. V shed 0 bases, J shed 5 bases, and the junction held 5 bases outside the gene matches. Germline CDR1 SGDLS, CDR2 YYNGEE. This CDR3 comprises 15 residues. CDR3 nucleotides: TGTGCCAGCAGCGTAGCCGGGGGGGGCGTAGATACGCAGTATTTT. Translating gives CASSVAGGGVDTQYF.

The chain has TRBV12-5 and TRBJ2-1; 9 nucleotides match TRBD2. V lost 6 bases to trimming and J lost 6 bases; unmatched junction nucleotides: 6. Germline CDR1 is LGHNT and CDR2 is FRNRAP. The CDR3 has 14 amino acids. The DNA for the CDR3 is TGTGCTAGTGGCTTAGCGGGGGACCGCAATGAGCAGTTCTTC. Translated: CASGLAGDRNEQFF.

The chain has TRBV6-5 and TRBJ1-1; D gene uncertain. CDR1 is MNHEY, CDR2 SVGAGI, per germline. The V gene lost 4 bases and the J gene lost 3 bases, with 9 bases spanning the gap. The CDR3 loop spans 13 amino acids. The CDR3 sequence: CASSWNRYTEAFF. As DNA, the CDR3 is TGTGCCAGCAGTTGGAACAGATACACTGAAGCTTTCTTT.

The chain has TRBV6-5 and TRBJ2-7; possibly TRBD1 for D (6 bases). Trimming stripped 8 bases from V and 7 bases from J, with 12 bases between. Germline CDR1 MNHEY, CDR2 SVGAGI. CDR3 size: 11 residues. Written as DNA, the CDR3 is TGTGCCAGCGCTGCCAGGGGAGAGCAGTACTTC. Amino acids: CASAARGEQYF.